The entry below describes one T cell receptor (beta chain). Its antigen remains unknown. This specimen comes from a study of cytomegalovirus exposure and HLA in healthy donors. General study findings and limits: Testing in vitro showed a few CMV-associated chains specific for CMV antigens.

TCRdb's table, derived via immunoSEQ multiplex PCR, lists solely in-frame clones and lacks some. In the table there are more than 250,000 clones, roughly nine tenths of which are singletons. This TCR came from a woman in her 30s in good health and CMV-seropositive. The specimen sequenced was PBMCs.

The CDR3, as DNA: TGTGCCAGCAGCCCTAAAGGGGAGACCCAGTACTTC. This gives the protein CASSPKGETQYF. The chain recombines TRBV9 with TRBJ2-5; D remains unclear. Trimming pared 4 bases from V and 5 bases from J, leaving 9 bases between. CDR1 SGDLS and CDR2 YYNGEE come from the germline V gene. The CDR3 runs to 12 residues.